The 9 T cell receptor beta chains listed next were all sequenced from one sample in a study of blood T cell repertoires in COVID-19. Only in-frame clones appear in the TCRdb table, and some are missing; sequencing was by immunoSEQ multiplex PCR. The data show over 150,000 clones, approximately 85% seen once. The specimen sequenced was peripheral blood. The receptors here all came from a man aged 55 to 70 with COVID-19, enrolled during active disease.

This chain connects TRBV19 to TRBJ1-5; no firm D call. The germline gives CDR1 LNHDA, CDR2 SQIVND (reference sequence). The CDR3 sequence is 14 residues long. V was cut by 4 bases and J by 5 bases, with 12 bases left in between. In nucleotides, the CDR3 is TGTGCCAGTAGTAGCTCTAGTTCGGATCAGCCCCAGCATTTT. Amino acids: CASSSSSSDQPQHF.

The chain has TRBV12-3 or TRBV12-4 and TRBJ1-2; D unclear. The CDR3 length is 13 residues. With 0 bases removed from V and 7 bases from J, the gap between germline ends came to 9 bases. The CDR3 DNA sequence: TGTGCCAGCAGTTTAGCCAGGATCGGTGGCTACACCTTC. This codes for CASSLARIGGYTF.

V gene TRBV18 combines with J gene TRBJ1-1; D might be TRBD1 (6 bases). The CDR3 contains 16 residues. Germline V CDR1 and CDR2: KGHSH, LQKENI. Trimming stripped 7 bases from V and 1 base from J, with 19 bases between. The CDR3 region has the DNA TGTGCCAGCTTACCGCAGGGGCAAGTTGCGAACACTGAAGCTTTCTTT. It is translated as CASLPQGQVANTEAFF.

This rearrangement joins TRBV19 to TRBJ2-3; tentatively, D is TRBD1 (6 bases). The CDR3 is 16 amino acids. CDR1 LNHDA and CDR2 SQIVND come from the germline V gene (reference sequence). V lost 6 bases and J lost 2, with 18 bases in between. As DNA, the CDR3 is TGTGCCAGTAGAAAACAGGGTACGTCTAACACAGATACGCAGTATTTT. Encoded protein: CASRKQGTSNTDTQYF. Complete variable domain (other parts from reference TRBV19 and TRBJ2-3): DGGITQSPKYLFRKEGQNVTLSCEQNLNHDAMYWYRQDPGQGLRLIYYSQIVNDFQKGDIAEGYSVSREKKESFPLTVTSAQKNPTAFYLCASRKQGTSNTDTQYFGPGTRLTVL.

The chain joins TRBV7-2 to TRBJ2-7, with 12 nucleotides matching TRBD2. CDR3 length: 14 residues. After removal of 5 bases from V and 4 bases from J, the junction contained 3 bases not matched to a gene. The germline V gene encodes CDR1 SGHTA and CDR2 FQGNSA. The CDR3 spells CASSPGLAGYEQYF. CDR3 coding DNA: TGTGCCAGCAGCCCAGGACTAGCGGGATACGAGCAGTACTTC.

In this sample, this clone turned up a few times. The CDR3 spells CASRYGNTEAFF. The CDR3 DNA is TGTGCCAGCAGGTATGGCAACACTGAAGCTTTCTTT. The chain is built from TRBV12-3 or TRBV12-4 and TRBJ1-1; D is unresolved. The CDR3 loop spans 12 amino acids. V was pared by 6 bases and J by 2 bases, with 7 bases between.

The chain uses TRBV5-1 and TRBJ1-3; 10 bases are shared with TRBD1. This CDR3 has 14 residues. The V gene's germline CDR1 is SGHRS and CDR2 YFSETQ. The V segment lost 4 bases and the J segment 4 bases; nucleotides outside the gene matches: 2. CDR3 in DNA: TGCGCCAGCAGCCTGGGACAGGGGGGAAACACCATATATTTT. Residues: CASSLGQGGNTIYF.

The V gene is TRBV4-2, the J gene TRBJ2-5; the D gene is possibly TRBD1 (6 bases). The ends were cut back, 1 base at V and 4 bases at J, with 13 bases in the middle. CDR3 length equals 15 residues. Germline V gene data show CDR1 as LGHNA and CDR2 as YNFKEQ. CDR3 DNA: TGTGCCAGCAGCCAAGGTTGGGGGCCGGGAGAGACCCAGTACTTC. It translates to CASSQGWGPGETQYF.

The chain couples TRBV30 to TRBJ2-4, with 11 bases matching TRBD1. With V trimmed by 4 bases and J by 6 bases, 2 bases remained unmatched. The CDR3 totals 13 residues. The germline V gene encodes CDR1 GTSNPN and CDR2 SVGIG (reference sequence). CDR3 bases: TGTGCCTGGACCGGGACAGGGGGAAACATTCAGTACTTC. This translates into CAWTGTGGNIQYF.